Described below is a single TCR beta chain sequence and its context. The antigen is not known. This record comes from a study of post-analysis software for immune sequencing data. Sequencing libraries made from TCR beta cDNA carried unique molecular identifiers. TCRdb itself ran the PCR reads through MiXCR, one entry per CDR3 protein. The sample records hundreds of thousands of distinct CDR3 sequences, approximately 37% being singletons. Study-wide points: Roughly five TRBV segments, including TRBV5-6, TRBV5-1 and TRBV20-1, were more frequent in patients than controls.

CDR1 and CDR2 from the germline V gene are SGHVS and FNYEAQ. The CDR3 extends over 14 amino acids. V lost 5 bases, J lost 1 base, and 11 bases lay in between. The TCR comes from a girl aged 2 to 9 with multiple sclerosis. The chain recombines TRBV7-6 with TRBJ1-1, with D hard to call. The sequenced sample consisted of blood. CDR3 loop: CASSPGGPNTEAFF. The DNA for the CDR3 is TGTGCCAGCAGCCCCGGCGGGCCGAACACTGAAGCTTTCTTT.